This T cell receptor beta chain stems from a study of cytomegalovirus exposure and HLA in healthy donors. It was with 60 Vbeta and 13 Jbeta primers that the PCR ran. Some clones are missing from TCRdb's copy, which holds only in-frame ones; the method was immunoSEQ multiplex PCR. The ten most abundant clones cover roughly 13% of a sample with about 72,000 clones. Worth noting for this clone: Its antigen is not identified.

CDR1 and CDR2 (germline): MNHEY, SVGAGI. The length of the CDR3 is 14 residues. V trimming: 6 bases; J trimming: 8 bases; junction bases outside the gene matches: 11. Study results and caveats: Cytomegalovirus association was assigned to about 150 TCR beta chains.

Sequenced material: PBMCs. V gene TRBV6-5 combines with J gene TRBJ1-2; 8 nucleotides match TRBD1. The TCR originated in a man aged 45-60 years in good health and CMV-seropositive. The CDR3 region is CASSRGDRSGGYTF. The CDR3 bases are TGTGCCAGCAGCCGAGGGGACAGGTCGGGAGGCTACACCTTC.